Below are 5 T cell receptor beta chains sequenced from a single sample in a study of blood T cell repertoires in COVID-19. Sequenced by immunoSEQ multiplex PCR; TCRdb stores in-frame clones only, minus some. The sample contains hundreds of thousands of clones, about 85% of which appear only once. The sample taken for sequencing was peripheral blood. The receptors were gathered from a man aged 40-50 years with acute or convalescent COVID-19.

The genes are TRBV9 and TRBJ2-5; 13 nucleotides align to TRBD2. This CDR3 comprises 16 residues. The V segment lost 4 bases and the J segment 2 bases; nucleotides outside the gene matches: 5. Germline V CDR1 and CDR2: SGDLS, YYNGEE. The CDR3: CASSSPGLAGQETQYF. The CDR3 DNA reads TGTGCCAGCAGCTCGCCGGGACTAGCGGGACAAGAGACCCAGTACTTC.

This clone was counted between two and nine times. The V and J genes are TRBV3-1 (or the pseudogene TRBV3-2) and TRBJ2-7; weak D call: TRBD2 (6 bases). Trimming shortened V by 1 base and J by 4 bases, and 8 bases separated the two germline ends. The CDR3 covers 13 residues. Germline loops: CDR1 LGHDT, CDR2 YNNKEL (reference sequence). CDR3 region: CASSQAGGYEQYF. The CDR3, as DNA: TGTGCCAGCAGCCAAGCTGGGGGGTACGAGCAGTACTTC.

The gene calls are TRBV7-2 and TRBJ1-3, with TRBD1 matching 8 bases. The trim removed 3 bases at V and 3 bases at J, leaving 7 bases unmatched. Per germline, CDR1 SGHTA and CDR2 FQGNSA. CDR3 size: 16 residues. The CDR3 DNA reads TGTGCCAGCAGCTTGGACAGGGTGGGAAATGGAAACACCATATATTTT. It yields the protein CASSLDRVGNGNTIYF.

This chain links TRBV3-1 (or the pseudogene TRBV3-2) with TRBJ1-2, with D uncertain. Trimming shortened V by 3 bases and J by 7 bases, and 15 bases separated the two germline ends. The germline CDR1 and CDR2 sequences are LGHDT and YNNKEL (reference sequence). The CDR3 runs to 14 residues. DNA of the CDR3: TGTGCCAGCAGCCAGGGCCTCGGAGGTGGTGGCTACACCTTC. Translation: CASSQGLGGGGYTF.

The V gene is TRBV6-6, the J gene TRBJ2-3; 11 nucleotides line up with TRBD2. The germline gives CDR1 MNHNY, CDR2 SVGAGI (reference sequence). Trimming took 5 bases from V and 2 from J; bases not matched to a gene: 6. This CDR3 spans 16 amino acids. The CDR3 sequence is CASSPRLAGNTDTQYF. For the CDR3, the DNA is TGTGCCAGCAGTCCCCGACTAGCGGGGAACACAGATACGCAGTATTTT.